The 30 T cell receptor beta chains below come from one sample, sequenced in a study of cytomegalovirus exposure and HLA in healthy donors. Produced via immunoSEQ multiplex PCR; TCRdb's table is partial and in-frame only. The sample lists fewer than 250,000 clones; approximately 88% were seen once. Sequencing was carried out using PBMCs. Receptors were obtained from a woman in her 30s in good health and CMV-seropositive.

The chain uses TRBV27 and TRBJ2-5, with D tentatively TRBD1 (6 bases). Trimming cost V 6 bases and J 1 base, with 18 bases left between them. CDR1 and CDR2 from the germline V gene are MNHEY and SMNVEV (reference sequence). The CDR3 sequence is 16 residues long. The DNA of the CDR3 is TGTGCCAGCAGACTTACAGGGACGGTAAGCCAAGAGACCCAGTACTTC. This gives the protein CASRLTGTVSQETQYF.

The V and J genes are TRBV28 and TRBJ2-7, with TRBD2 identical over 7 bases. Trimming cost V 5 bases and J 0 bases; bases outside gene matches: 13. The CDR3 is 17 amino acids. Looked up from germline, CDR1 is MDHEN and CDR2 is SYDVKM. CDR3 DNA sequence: TGTGCCAGCAGTGAACTCCGTCTAGCGGAAAGCTCCTACGAGCAGTACTTC. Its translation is CASSELRLAESSYEQYF.

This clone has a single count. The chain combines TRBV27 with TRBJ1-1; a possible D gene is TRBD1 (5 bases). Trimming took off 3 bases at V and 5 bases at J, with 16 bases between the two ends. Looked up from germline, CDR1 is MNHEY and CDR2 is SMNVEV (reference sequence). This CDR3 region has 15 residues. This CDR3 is CASSFETLGGTEAFF. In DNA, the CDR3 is TGTGCCAGCAGTTTTGAAACCCTCGGGGGAACTGAAGCTTTCTTT.

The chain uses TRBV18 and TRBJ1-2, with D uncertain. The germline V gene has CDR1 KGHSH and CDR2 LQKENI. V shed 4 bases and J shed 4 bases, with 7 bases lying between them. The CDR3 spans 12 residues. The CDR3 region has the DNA TGTGCCAGCTCACTCGCCGGCTATGGCTACACCTTC. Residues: CASSLAGYGYTF.

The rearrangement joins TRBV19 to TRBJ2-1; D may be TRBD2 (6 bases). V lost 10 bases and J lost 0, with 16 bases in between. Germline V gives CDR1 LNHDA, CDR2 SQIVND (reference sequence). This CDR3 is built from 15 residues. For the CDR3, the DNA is TGTGCCACCCAGTTAGCGGCGACCTCCTACAATGAGCAGTTCTTC. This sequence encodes CATQLAATSYNEQFF.

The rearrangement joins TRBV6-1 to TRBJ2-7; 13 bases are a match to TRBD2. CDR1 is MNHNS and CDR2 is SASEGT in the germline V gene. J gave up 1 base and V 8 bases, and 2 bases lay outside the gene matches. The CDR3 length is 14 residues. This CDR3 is CASVLAGGSYEQYF. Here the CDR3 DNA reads TGTGCCAGCGTACTAGCGGGAGGGTCCTACGAGCAGTACTTC.

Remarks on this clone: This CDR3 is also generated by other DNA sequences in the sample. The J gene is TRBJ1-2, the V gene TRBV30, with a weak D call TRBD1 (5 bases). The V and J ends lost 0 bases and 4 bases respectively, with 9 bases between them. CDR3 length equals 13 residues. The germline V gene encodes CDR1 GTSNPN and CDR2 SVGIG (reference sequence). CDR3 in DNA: TGTGCCTGGAGTGTTGTGGGGCTCTATGGCTACACCTTC. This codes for CAWSVVGLYGYTF.

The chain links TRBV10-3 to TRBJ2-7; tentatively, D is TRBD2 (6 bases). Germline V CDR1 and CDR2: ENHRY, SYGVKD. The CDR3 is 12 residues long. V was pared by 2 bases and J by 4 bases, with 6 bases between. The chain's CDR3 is CAISEGGYEQYF. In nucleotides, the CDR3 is TGTGCCATCAGTGAGGGGGGGTACGAGCAGTACTTC.

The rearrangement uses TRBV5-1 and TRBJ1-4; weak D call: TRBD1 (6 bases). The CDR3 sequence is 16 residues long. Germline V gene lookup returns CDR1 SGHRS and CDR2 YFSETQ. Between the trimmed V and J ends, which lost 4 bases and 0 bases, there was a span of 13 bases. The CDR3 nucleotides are TGCGCCAGCAGCGGGTCAGGGGCTGCAACTAATGAAAAACTGTTTTTT. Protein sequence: CASSGSGAATNEKLFF.

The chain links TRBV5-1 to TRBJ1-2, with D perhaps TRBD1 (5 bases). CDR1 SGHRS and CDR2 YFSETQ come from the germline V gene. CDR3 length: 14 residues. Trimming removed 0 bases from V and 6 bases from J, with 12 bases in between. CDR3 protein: CASSLGTPGDGYTF. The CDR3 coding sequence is TGCGCCAGCAGCTTGGGCACCCCGGGGGATGGCTACACCTTC.

The CDR3 region is CASREGLNTEAFF. The CDR3 bases are TGTGCCAGCAGAGAAGGGCTGAACACTGAAGCTTTCTTT. The V call is TRBV25-1, the J call TRBJ1-1; D is ambiguous. The length of the CDR3 is 13 residues. Trimming stripped 6 bases from V and 0 bases from J, with 8 bases between. Germline-derived CDR1 and CDR2 are MGHDK and SYGVNS.

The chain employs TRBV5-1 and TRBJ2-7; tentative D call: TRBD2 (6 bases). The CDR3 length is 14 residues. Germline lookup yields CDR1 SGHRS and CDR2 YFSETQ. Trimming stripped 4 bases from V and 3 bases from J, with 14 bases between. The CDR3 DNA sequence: TGCGCCAGCAGCCCTGGAGGAGGGAACTACGAGCAGTACTTC. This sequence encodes CASSPGGGNYEQYF.

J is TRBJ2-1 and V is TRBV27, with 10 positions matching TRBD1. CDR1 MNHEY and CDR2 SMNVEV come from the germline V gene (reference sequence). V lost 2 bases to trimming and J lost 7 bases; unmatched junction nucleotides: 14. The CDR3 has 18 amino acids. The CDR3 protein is CASSLSPYGTGVGNEQFF. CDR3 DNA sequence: TGTGCCAGCAGTTTAAGTCCCTACGGGACAGGGGTAGGGAATGAGCAGTTCTTC.

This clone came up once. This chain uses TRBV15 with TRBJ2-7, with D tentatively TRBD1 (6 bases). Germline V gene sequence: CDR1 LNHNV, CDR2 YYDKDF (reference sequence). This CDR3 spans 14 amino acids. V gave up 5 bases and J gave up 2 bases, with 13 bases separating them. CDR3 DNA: TGTGCCACCAGCCCCAGCAGGGGAACCTACGAGCAGTACTTC. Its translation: CATSPSRGTYEQYF.

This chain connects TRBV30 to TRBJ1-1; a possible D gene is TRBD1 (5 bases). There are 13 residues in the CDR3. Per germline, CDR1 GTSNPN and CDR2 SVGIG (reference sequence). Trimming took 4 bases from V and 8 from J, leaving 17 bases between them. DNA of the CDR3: TGTGCCTGGAACCCCCTGGGGGGGACCGAAGCTTTCTTT. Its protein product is CAWNPLGGTEAFF.

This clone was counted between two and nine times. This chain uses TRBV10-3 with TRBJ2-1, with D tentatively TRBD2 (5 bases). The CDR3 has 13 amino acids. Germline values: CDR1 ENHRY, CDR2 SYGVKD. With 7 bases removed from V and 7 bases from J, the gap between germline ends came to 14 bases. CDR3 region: CAINPDRGNEQFF. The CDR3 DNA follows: TGTGCCATCAACCCGGACCGAGGGAATGAGCAGTTCTTC.

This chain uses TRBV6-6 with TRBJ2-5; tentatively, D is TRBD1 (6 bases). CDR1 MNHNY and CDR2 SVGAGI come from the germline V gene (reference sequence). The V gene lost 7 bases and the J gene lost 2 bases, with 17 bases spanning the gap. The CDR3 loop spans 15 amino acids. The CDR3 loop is CASTIQGREQETQYF. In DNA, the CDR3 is TGTGCCAGCACGATTCAGGGGAGAGAGCAAGAGACCCAGTACTTC.

CDR3 residues: CAWTGTGNTGELFF. The CDR3 nucleotides read TGTGCCTGGACCGGGACAGGGAACACCGGGGAGCTGTTTTTT. The rearrangement links TRBV30 to TRBJ2-2, with 8 bases aligning to TRBD1. Trimming cost V 4 bases and J 1 base; bases outside gene matches: 2. The germline V gene has CDR1 GTSNPN and CDR2 SVGIG (reference sequence). This CDR3 comprises 14 residues.

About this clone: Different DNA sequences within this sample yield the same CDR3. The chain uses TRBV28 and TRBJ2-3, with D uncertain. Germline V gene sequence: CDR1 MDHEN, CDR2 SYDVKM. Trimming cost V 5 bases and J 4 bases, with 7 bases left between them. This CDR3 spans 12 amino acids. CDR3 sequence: CASSLNADTQYF. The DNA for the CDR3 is TGTGCCAGCAGTCTTAACGCAGATACGCAGTATTTT.

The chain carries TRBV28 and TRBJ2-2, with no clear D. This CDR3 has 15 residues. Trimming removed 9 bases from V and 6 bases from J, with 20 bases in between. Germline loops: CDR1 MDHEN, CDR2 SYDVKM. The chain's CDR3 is CASTFSGFESGELFF. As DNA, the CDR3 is TGTGCCAGTACCTTTTCAGGTTTTGAATCCGGGGAGCTGTTTTTT.

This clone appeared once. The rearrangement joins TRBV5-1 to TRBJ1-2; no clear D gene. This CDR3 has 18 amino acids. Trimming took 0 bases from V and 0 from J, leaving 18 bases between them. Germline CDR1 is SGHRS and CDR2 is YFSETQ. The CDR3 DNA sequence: TGCGCCAGCAGCTTGGCCGCGTCTGTCGGACCCACTAACTATGGCTACACCTTC. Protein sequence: CASSLAASVGPTNYGYTF.

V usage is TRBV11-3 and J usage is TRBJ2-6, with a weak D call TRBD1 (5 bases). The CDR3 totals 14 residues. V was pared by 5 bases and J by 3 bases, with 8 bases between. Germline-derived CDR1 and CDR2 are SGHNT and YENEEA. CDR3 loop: CASSQGVGANVLTF. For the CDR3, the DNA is TGTGCCAGCAGCCAAGGGGTTGGGGCCAACGTCCTGACTTTC. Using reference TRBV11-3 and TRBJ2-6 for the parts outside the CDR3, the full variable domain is EAGVVQSPRYKIIEKKQPVAFWCNPISGHNTLYWYLQNLGQGPELLIRYENEEAVDDSQLPKDRFSAERLKGVDSTLKIQPAELGDSAVYLCASSQGVGANVLTFGAGSRLTVL.

As DNA, the CDR3 is TGTGCCATCAGTGAGGCAGGGACCGGGGAGCTGTTTTTT. The encoded protein is CAISEAGTGELFF. V is TRBV10-3 and J is TRBJ2-2, with D tentatively TRBD1 (5 bases). The CDR3 spans 13 residues. Looked up from germline, CDR1 is ENHRY and CDR2 is SYGVKD. V lost 2 bases and J 5 bases, leaving 6 bases between the germline ends.

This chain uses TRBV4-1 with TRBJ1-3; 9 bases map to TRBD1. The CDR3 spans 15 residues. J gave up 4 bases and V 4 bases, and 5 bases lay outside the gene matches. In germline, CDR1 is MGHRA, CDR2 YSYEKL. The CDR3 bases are TGCGCCAGCAGCCCACAGGGGGCAGAGGGAAACACCATATATTTT. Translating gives CASSPQGAEGNTIYF.

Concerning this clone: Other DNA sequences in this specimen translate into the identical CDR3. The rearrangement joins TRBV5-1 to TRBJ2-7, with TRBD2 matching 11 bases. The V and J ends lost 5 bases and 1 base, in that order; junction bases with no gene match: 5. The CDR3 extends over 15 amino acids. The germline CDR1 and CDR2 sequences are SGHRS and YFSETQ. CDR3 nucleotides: TGCGCCAGCAGTAGAGGGACTAGCGGTTCCTACGAGCAGTACTTC. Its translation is CASSRGTSGSYEQYF.

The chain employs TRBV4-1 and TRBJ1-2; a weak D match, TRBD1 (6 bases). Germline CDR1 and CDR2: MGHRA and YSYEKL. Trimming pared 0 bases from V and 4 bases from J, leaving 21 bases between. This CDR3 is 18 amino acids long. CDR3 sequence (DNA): TGCGCCAGCAGCCAAGATCGTACAGGGACCGGACGCGTCTATGGCTACACCTTC. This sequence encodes CASSQDRTGTGRVYGYTF.

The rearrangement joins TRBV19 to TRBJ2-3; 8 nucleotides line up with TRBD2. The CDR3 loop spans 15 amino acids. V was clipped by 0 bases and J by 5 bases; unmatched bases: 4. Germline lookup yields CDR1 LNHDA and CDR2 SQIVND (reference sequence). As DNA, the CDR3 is TGTGCCAGTAGTATAGAGGGGCTAGCGGGAGATACGCAGTATTTT. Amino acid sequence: CASSIEGLAGDTQYF.

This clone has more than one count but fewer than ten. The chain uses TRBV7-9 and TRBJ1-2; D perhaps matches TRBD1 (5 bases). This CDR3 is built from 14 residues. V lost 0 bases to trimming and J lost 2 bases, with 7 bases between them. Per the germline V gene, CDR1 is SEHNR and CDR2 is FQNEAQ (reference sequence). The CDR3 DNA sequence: TGTGCCAGCAGCTTAGCGTCAGGGAACTATGGCTACACCTTC. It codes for CASSLASGNYGYTF.

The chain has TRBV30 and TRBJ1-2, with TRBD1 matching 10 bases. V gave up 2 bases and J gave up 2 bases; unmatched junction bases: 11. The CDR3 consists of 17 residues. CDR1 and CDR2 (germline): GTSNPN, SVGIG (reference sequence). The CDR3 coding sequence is TGTGCCTGGAGTTTACCGGGACAGGGGCCCCTAAACTATGGCTACACCTTC. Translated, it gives CAWSLPGQGPLNYGYTF. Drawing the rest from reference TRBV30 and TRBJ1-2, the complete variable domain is SQTIHQWPATLVQPVGSPLSLECTVEGTSNPNLYWYRQAAGRGLQLLFYSVGIGQISSEVPQNLSASRPQDRQFILSSKKLLLSDSGFYLCAWSLPGQGPLNYGYTFGSGTRLTVV.

This CDR3 reads CASSQIGSSYNEQFF. The CDR3 region has the DNA TGCGCCAGCAGCCAGATTGGCAGCTCCTACAATGAGCAGTTCTTC. This chain uses TRBV4-1 with TRBJ2-1; no definite D call. V lost 3 bases, J lost 0 bases, and 9 bases lay in between. Per the germline V gene, CDR1 is MGHRA and CDR2 is YSYEKL. This CDR3 is 15 amino acids long.